Sequencing of this TCR beta chain was carried out in a study of low-dose radiotherapy and immunotherapy resistance in tumors. Turning to the study itself: Cohort 1 was given 0.5 Gy fractions every 2 weeks, 6.5 Gy in total.

TRAV- and TRBV-specific primers primed first-strand cDNA, covering alpha and beta chains. A constant-region primer paired with the V-primer adapter amplified TCRs over about 18 PCR cycles. Amplifying the isolated mRNA was done by in vitro transcription. In TCRdb, the reads were re-called with MiXCR into one record per CDR3 protein. The sample shows 65,000 to 95,000 distinct CDR3 sequences, under 20% of them seen only once. The CDR3 totals 13 residues. V was trimmed by 3 bases and J by 5 bases, leaving 11 bases between them. Per the germline V gene, CDR1 is MDHEN and CDR2 is SYDVKM. This clonotype showed up many times. Time point meaning: before trial treatment. Along with nivolumab and ipilimumab, donors received aspirin, low-dose cyclophosphamide and low-dose radiotherapy.

Here the sequenced sample was PBMCs, taken before treatment. The chain has TRBV28 and TRBJ2-7; possibly TRBD1 or TRBD2 for D (5 bases each). The source is a male donor with prostate cancer. CDR3 nucleotide sequence: TGTGCCAGCAGTTTCAGCAGGGACCACGAGCAGTACTTC. It encodes CASSFSRDHEQYF. Looking up the rest from reference TRBV28 and TRBJ2-7 gives the full variable domain: DVKVTQSSRYLVKRTGEKVFLECVQDMDHENMFWYRQDPGLGLRLIYFSYDVKMKEKGDIPEGYSVSREKKERFSLILESASTNQTSMYLCASSFSRDHEQYFGPGTRLTVT.